Each of the 3 T cell receptor beta chains below was sequenced from the same sample in a study of OX40 agonist ivuxolimab in advanced cancers. Method: immunoSEQ multiplex PCR; TCRdb's copy keeps in-frame clones and lacks some. The sample has approximately 70,000 clones, 80% to 90% seen once. Source: CD4+ or CD8+ T cells sorted from blood, taken in a trial of the OX40 agonist ivuxolimab. The receptors were gathered from an adult with an advanced solid tumor such as melanoma, head and neck, liver or kidney cancer.

This clone was counted a single time. The rearrangement joins TRBV7-3 to TRBJ2-3; no firm D call. This CDR3 comprises 16 residues. CDR1 is SGHTA and CDR2 is FQGTGA in the germline V gene. V was shortened by 2 bases and J by 3 bases, with 15 bases between the two germline ends. DNA for the CDR3: TGTGCCAGCAGCTTATTAGGGAAAATGGGGACAGATACGCAGTATTTT. This codes for CASSLLGKMGTDTQYF.

The chain uses TRBV20-1 and TRBJ2-3; the D is unclear. The CDR3 is 11 residues long. Germline CDR1 DFQATT, CDR2 SNEGSKA (reference sequence). V gave up 2 bases and J gave up 6 bases, with 6 bases separating them. The CDR3 DNA sequence: TGCAGTGCTAGAAGTGAGGATACGCAGTATTTT. Protein sequence: CSARSEDTQYF.

This clone was detected only a few times. The chain links TRBV5-1 to TRBJ1-6, with a weak D call TRBD1 (5 bases). Trimming took 7 bases from V and 7 from J, leaving 15 bases between them. There are 14 residues in the CDR3. Germline-derived CDR1 and CDR2 are SGHRS and YFSETQ. DNA for the CDR3: TGCGCCAGCTGGACCGGGACCGAGAATTCACCCCTCCACTTT. This encodes CASWTGTENSPLHF.